Following are 23 T cell receptor beta chains from one sample sequenced in a study of shared clonotypes between healthy human individuals. TCRdb's copy holds only in-frame clones and misses some; the assay was immunoSEQ multiplex PCR. The profile shows over 400,000 clones, roughly 80% of them singletons. Sequenced material: PBMCs. The receptors stem from a woman in her forties in good health. Some clones in this sample may be carry-over from other donors' samples.

This clone showed up many times. Other nucleotide sequences from this sample produce the same CDR3. This chain joins TRBV7-8 and TRBJ2-2, with 9 bases that match TRBD1. The length of the CDR3 is 15 residues. Germline V gene sequence: CDR1 SGHVS, CDR2 FQNEAQ. With V trimmed by 7 bases and J by 6 bases, 9 bases remained unmatched. In DNA form, the CDR3 reads TGTGCCAGCAAACAGGGGGCGGCTAGGCCCGGGGAGCTGTTTTTT. Translated: CASKQGAARPGELFF.

A remark on this clone: A read error is likely here: a far larger clone is one base away. J is TRBJ1-1 and V is TRBV11-2; D is unclear. Trimming took 4 bases from V and 3 from J, leaving 18 bases between them. From germline, CDR1 is SGHAT and CDR2 FQNNGV. There are 16 residues in the CDR3. CDR3 loop: CASSSPECIRDTEAFF. As DNA, the CDR3 is TGTGCCAGCAGCTCCCCTGAGTGTATTCGGGACACTGAAGCTTTCTTT.

In regard to this clone: A far larger clone is a single base away, which makes a read error likely. This sample includes further DNA sequences coding for the same CDR3. This chain joins TRBV7-9 and TRBJ2-1, with 13 bases identical to TRBD2. In germline, CDR1 is SEHNR, CDR2 FQNEAQ (reference sequence). This CDR3 has 17 amino acids. Germline trimming cut 3 bases from V and 10 bases from J; bases unmatched to any gene: 12. The CDR3 loop is CASSLTSGRPPGGEQFF. CDR3 DNA sequence: TGTGCCAGCAGCTTGACTAGCGGGAGGCCCCCCGGGGGAGAGCAGTTCTTC.

The J gene is TRBJ1-5, the V gene TRBV28, with 7 bases matching TRBD1. The CDR3 loop spans 15 amino acids. With 5 bases clipped from V and 5 bases from J, the junction kept 9 bases outside the gene matches. Looked up from germline, CDR1 is MDHEN and CDR2 is SYDVKM. CDR3 bases: TGTGCCAGCAGTGCCCAGAACAGGGGTCATCAGCCCCAGCATTTT. It yields the protein CASSAQNRGHQPQHF. The whole variable domain, remainder taken from reference TRBV28 and TRBJ1-5, is DVKVTQSSRYLVKRTGEKVFLECVQDMDHENMFWYRQDPGLGLRLIYFSYDVKMKEKGDIPEGYSVSREKKERFSLILESASTNQTSMYLCASSAQNRGHQPQHFGDGTRLSIL.

J is TRBJ2-7 and V is TRBV5-1, with D hard to call. The CDR3 sequence is 13 residues long. Trimming removed 4 bases from V and 0 bases from J, with 8 bases in between. Germline loops: CDR1 SGHRS, CDR2 YFSETQ. This chain's CDR3 is CASSVASSYEQYF. The CDR3 coding sequence is TGCGCCAGCAGCGTGGCGAGCTCCTACGAGCAGTACTTC.

This clone was seen a single time. The chain combines TRBV7-9 with TRBJ2-1; 8 nucleotides align to TRBD2. Unmatched junction bases numbered 15, after V lost 5 bases and J lost 9 bases. Germline-derived CDR1 and CDR2 are SEHNR and FQNEAQ (reference sequence). The CDR3 is made up of 16 amino acids. This CDR3 reads CASSLGGLVRKSEQFF. The CDR3, as DNA: TGTGCCAGCAGCCTCGGGGGACTAGTTAGGAAGAGTGAGCAGTTCTTC.

V usage is TRBV20-1 and J usage is TRBJ2-3; D gene unclear. The germline CDR1 and CDR2 sequences are DFQATT and SNEGSKA (reference sequence). The CDR3 length is 10 residues. V was clipped by 5 bases and J by 2 bases, with 2 bases between them. The CDR3 coding sequence is TGCAGTGCTGACACAGATACGCAGTATTTT. Translated, it gives CSADTDTQYF.

This clone was found a few times. The V and J genes are TRBV28 and TRBJ2-5; D may correspond to TRBD1 or TRBD2 (6 bases each). Germline V gene lookup returns CDR1 MDHEN and CDR2 SYDVKM. This CDR3 region has 14 residues. Trimming left V 6 bases short and J 1 base short, with 12 bases between. CDR3: CASSQGGLQETQYF. In nucleotides, the CDR3 is TGTGCCAGCAGCCAAGGGGGGCTCCAAGAGACCCAGTACTTC.

This clone was seen only once. A far larger clone differs by one base, so this is likely a read error. The rearrangement links TRBV30 to TRBJ1-5; no clear D gene. V was pared by 0 bases and J by 3 bases, with 15 bases between. The CDR3 spans 16 residues. Germline CDR1 and CDR2: GTSNPN and SVGIG (reference sequence). The CDR3 sequence: CAWSVQYGTYNQPQHF. The CDR3 DNA reads as TGTGCCTGGAGTGTACAGTACGGTACCTACAATCAGCCCCAGCATTTT.

This chain uses TRBV28 with TRBJ1-1; TRBD1 is a possible D gene (6 bases). Germline CDR1 is MDHEN and CDR2 is SYDVKM. Between the trimmed V and J ends, which lost 4 bases and 4 bases, there was a span of 10 bases. This CDR3 spans 13 amino acids. This chain's CDR3 is CASSWPGATEAFF. The CDR3 DNA reads TGTGCCAGCAGTTGGCCGGGGGCCACTGAAGCTTTCTTT.

The chain links TRBV27 to TRBJ2-1; 9 nucleotides line up with TRBD1. Germline lookup yields CDR1 MNHEY and CDR2 SMNVEV (reference sequence). The CDR3 is 14 residues long. The J segment lost 8 bases and the V segment lost 4 bases, leaving 6 bases of the junction unmatched. The CDR3 here is CASSSKGQGDEQFF. CDR3 DNA: TGTGCCAGCAGTTCCAAGGGACAGGGCGATGAGCAGTTCTTC.

This clone appeared a single time. The chain is built from TRBV6-6 and TRBJ2-7; TRBD2 agrees at 10 bases. Germline V gene sequence: CDR1 MNHNY, CDR2 SVGAGI (reference sequence). The ends lost 1 base at V and 6 bases at J; junction bases unmatched: 6. This CDR3 contains 15 residues. The CDR3 sequence is CASSYYLAGDSEQYF. CDR3 nucleotides: TGTGCCAGCAGTTACTATCTAGCGGGAGATTCCGAGCAGTACTTC.

Note on this clone: This likely traces to a read error, being one base from a far larger clone. The rearrangement uses TRBV4-3 and TRBJ1-4, with 7 bases identical to TRBD1. Germline V CDR1 and CDR2: LGHNA, YSLEER. The CDR3 consists of 15 residues. The CDR3 coding sequence is TGCACCAGCAGCCGAGAGACAGGGAAGGAAGAAAAACTGTTTTTT. Its translation: CTSSRETGKEEKLFF.

The rearrangement links TRBV11-2 to TRBJ2-5, with 11 bases matching TRBD2. CDR1 and CDR2 from the germline V gene are SGHAT and FQNNGV. The V and J ends lost 5 bases and 5 bases, in that order; junction bases with no gene match: 4. The CDR3 runs 14 residues. The CDR3 DNA follows: TGTGCCAGCAGCAATCGACTAGCGGGGGAGACCCAGTACTTC. It specifies CASSNRLAGETQYF.

The rearrangement joins TRBV7-9 to TRBJ2-7; 7 bases map to TRBD1. The V gene end was trimmed by 5 bases and the J gene end by 1 base; junction bases not matched to a gene: 5. The CDR3 consists of 14 residues. Germline lookup yields CDR1 SEHNR and CDR2 FQNEAQ (reference sequence). The CDR3 DNA follows: TGTGCCAGCAGCCCCTGGGACAGTTCCTACGAGCAGTACTTC. This gives the protein CASSPWDSSYEQYF.

V usage is TRBV19 and J usage is TRBJ2-3; 12 nucleotides align to TRBD2. After removal of 5 bases from V and 1 base from J, the junction contained 4 bases not matched to a gene. Germline V gene sequence: CDR1 LNHDA, CDR2 SQIVND (reference sequence). The CDR3 has 16 amino acids. The CDR3 nucleotides read TGTGCCAGTAGTCTGAGACTAGCGGGAGGCACAGATACGCAGTATTTT. Residues: CASSLRLAGGTDTQYF.

The CDR3 region has the DNA TGTGCCACAAGGGTGTCCCACGAGCAGTACTTC. It encodes CATRVSHEQYF. The chain recombines TRBV2 with TRBJ2-7, with D unresolved. The V end was cut by 10 bases, the J end by 5 bases, with 12 bases between. Germline V lookup: CDR1 SNHLY, CDR2 FYNNEI. The CDR3 extends over 11 amino acids.

The genes are TRBV12-5 and TRBJ2-6, with D maybe TRBD1 (5 bases). V shed 6 bases and J shed 0 bases, with 9 bases lying between them. The V gene's germline CDR1 is LGHNT and CDR2 FRNRAP. This CDR3 is 15 amino acids long. In DNA, the CDR3 is TGTGCTAGTGGCTCAGGGATCTCTGGGGCCAACGTCCTGACTTTC. This encodes CASGSGISGANVLTF.

This chain links TRBV5-1 with TRBJ2-1; D assignment may be TRBD1 or TRBD2 (5 bases each). V lost 4 bases to trimming and J lost 8 bases, with 16 bases between them. Germline CDR1 and CDR2: SGHRS and YFSETQ. This CDR3 region has 14 residues. The CDR3 DNA follows: TGCGCCAGCAGCCCCTGGGTCCGGGGCGATGAGCAGTTCTTC. Its translation: CASSPWVRGDEQFF.

With respect to this clone: Within the sample, other DNA sequences also encode this same CDR3. V is TRBV29-1 and J is TRBJ2-5; D is unresolved. The CDR3 runs to 13 residues. The V end lost 3 bases, the J end lost 2 bases, and 10 bases lay between the germline ends. The germline gives CDR1 SQVTM, CDR2 ANQGSEA. CDR3: CSVEKGNQETQYF. The CDR3 DNA reads TGCAGCGTTGAGAAGGGTAATCAAGAGACCCAGTACTTC.

The rearrangement links TRBV5-1 to TRBJ2-5; D may be TRBD2 (5 bases). V lost 0 bases to trimming and J lost 2 bases, with 8 bases between them. CDR1 and CDR2 from the germline V gene are SGHRS and YFSETQ. CDR3 length equals 14 residues. CDR3: CASSLVLAQETQYF. The CDR3 DNA reads TGCGCCAGCAGCTTGGTCCTAGCTCAAGAGACCCAGTACTTC.

V and J are TRBV13 and TRBJ1-1; 7 bases align to TRBD1. Germline CDR1 is PRHDT and CDR2 is FYEKMQ (reference sequence). Trimming removed 5 bases from V and 3 bases from J; junction bases left unmatched: 12. The CDR3 spans 16 residues. CDR3 loop: CASSHTYDRDDTEAFF. The CDR3 DNA is TGTGCCAGCAGCCACACCTATGACAGGGATGACACTGAAGCTTTCTTT.

Only one count was recorded for this clone. A far larger clone is only one base removed, so a read error is likely. In the same sample, other DNA sequences code for this CDR3. The rearrangement joins TRBV28 to TRBJ1-2, with TRBD1 matching 8 bases. The germline CDR1 and CDR2 sequences are MDHEN and SYDVKM. This CDR3 has 13 amino acids. The CDR3: CASSPGGRPGYTF. CDR3 coding DNA: TGTGCCAGCAGTCCAGGGGGCAGGCCGGGCTACACCTTT.